The 29 T cell receptor beta chains reported below all come from one sample, sequenced in a study of blood T cell repertoires in COVID-19. Sequenced by immunoSEQ multiplex PCR; TCRdb stores in-frame clones only, minus some. The data hold roughly 150,000 clones, with less than 90% observed a single time. The sample comprised peripheral blood. All receptors derive from a woman in her 70s with acute or convalescent COVID-19.

This clone was detected only a few times. This chain connects TRBV6-6 to TRBJ2-6, with D possibly TRBD2 on 6 matching bases. Germline V gene sequence: CDR1 MNHNY, CDR2 SVGAGI (reference sequence). The ends were cut back, 5 bases at V and 2 bases at J, with 16 bases in the middle. The CDR3 consists of 17 residues. Written as DNA, the CDR3 is TGTGCCAGCAGTCCGGACAAGGGGAGGCCTGGGGCCAACGTCCTGACTTTC. Amino acids: CASSPDKGRPGANVLTF.

The genes are TRBV6-2 or TRBV6-3 and TRBJ2-3; 10 bases line up with TRBD2. CDR1 is MNHEY and CDR2 is SVGEGT in the germline V gene. V was clipped by 3 bases and J by 3 bases; unmatched bases: 15. The CDR3 loop spans 19 amino acids. The CDR3 sequence: CASSYNFGSGGGPTDTQYF. CDR3 in DNA: TGTGCCAGCAGTTATAACTTCGGGAGCGGGGGGGGCCCTACAGATACGCAGTATTTT.

The CDR3 region is CASSTRQGALYGYTF. For the CDR3, the DNA is TGTGCCAGCAGCACCCGACAGGGGGCTCTGTATGGCTACACCTTC. This chain links TRBV9 with TRBJ1-2, with 10 bases lining up with TRBD1. CDR1 and CDR2 (germline): SGDLS, YYNGEE. After removal of 4 bases from V and 5 bases from J, the junction contained 8 bases not matched to a gene. CDR3 size: 15 residues.

The J gene is TRBJ1-2, the V gene TRBV29-1; TRBD1 agrees at 7 bases. V lost 4 bases, J lost 1 base, and 6 bases stayed unmatched. Germline V gene data show CDR1 as SQVTM and CDR2 as ANQGSEA. CDR3 length: 14 residues. CDR3 coding DNA: TGCAGCGTTGCCGGGACAGTCTATAACTATGGCTACACCTTC. Encoded protein: CSVAGTVYNYGYTF. Supplemented by reference TRBV29-1 and TRBJ1-2, the full variable domain reads SAVISQKPSRDICQRGTSLTIQCQVDSQVTMMFWYRQQPGQSLTLIATANQGSEATYESGFVIDKFPISRPNLTFSTLTVSNMSPEDSSIYLCSVAGTVYNYGYTFGSGTRLTVV.

The chain recombines TRBV12-3 or TRBV12-4 with TRBJ1-5, with a possible D match to TRBD1 (5 bases). The CDR3 has 13 residues. V was cut by 2 bases and J by 7 bases, with 9 bases left in between. CDR3: CASSLWRDQPQHF. The CDR3 DNA reads TGTGCCAGCAGTTTATGGAGGGACCAGCCCCAGCATTTT.

V usage is TRBV5-1 and J usage is TRBJ1-6; tentatively, D is TRBD1 (5 bases). The CDR3 has 17 residues. Trimming took off 1 base at V and 7 bases at J, with 18 bases between the two ends. Germline V gene lookup returns CDR1 SGHRS and CDR2 YFSETQ. CDR3 amino acids: CASSLYFVGRGNSPLHF. The DNA of the CDR3 is TGCGCCAGCAGCTTGTATTTCGTCGGACGGGGGAATTCACCCCTCCACTTT. The entire variable domain, with the rest obtained from reference TRBV5-1 and TRBJ1-6, is as follows: KAGVTQTPRYLIKTRGQQVTLSCSPISGHRSVSWYQQTPGQGLQFLFEYFSETQRNKGNFPGRFSGRQFSNSRSEMNVSTLELGDSALYLCASSLYFVGRGNSPLHFGNGTRLTVT.

CDR3 amino acids: CARSPAVGGYTF. The CDR3 DNA sequence: TGTGCCAGAAGCCCCGCCGTGGGCGGCTACACCTTC. The chain recombines TRBV5-3 with TRBJ1-2; D is undetermined. TRBV5-3 is filed as an ORF, its function uncertain. Trimming removed 4 bases from V and 8 bases from J, with 12 bases in between. The CDR3 spans 12 residues.

The genes are TRBV11-2 and TRBJ2-5; 12 bases fit TRBD2. Germline V gene sequence: CDR1 SGHAT, CDR2 FQNNGV. This CDR3 is built from 17 residues. The junction had 11 bases not matched to a gene; V was cut back by 5 bases and J by 4 bases. The CDR3 coding sequence is TGTGCCAGCAGCGCTAGCGGGGGGGCTACAGGTGTAGAGACCCAGTACTTC. Protein product: CASSASGGATGVETQYF.

The rearrangement uses TRBV19 and TRBJ1-5; 8 nucleotides agree with TRBD1. This CDR3 comprises 15 residues. Germline-derived CDR1 and CDR2 are LNHDA and SQIVND (reference sequence). V dropped 3 bases and J dropped 5; count of bases not matched to a gene: 6. The DNA for the CDR3 is TGTGCCAGTAGTATCTTTTACAGGGGGGATCAGCCCCAGCATTTT. Translation gives CASSIFYRGDQPQHF.

The V gene is TRBV3-1 (or the pseudogene TRBV3-2), the J gene TRBJ1-5, with 7 bases lining up with TRBD1. CDR1 and CDR2 (germline): LGHDT, YNNKEL (reference sequence). The CDR3 has 15 residues. The V segment lost 0 bases and the J segment 8 bases; nucleotides outside the gene matches: 7. This CDR3 reads CASSQDLNRGEPQHF. The DNA of the CDR3 is TGTGCCAGCAGCCAAGATCTGAACAGGGGAGAGCCCCAGCATTTT.

The rearrangement links TRBV4-1 to TRBJ2-6, with D tentatively TRBD1 (6 bases). Between the trimmed V and J ends, which lost 1 base and 0 bases, there was a span of 19 bases. The CDR3 has 20 amino acids. CDR1 is MGHRA and CDR2 is YSYEKL in the germline V gene. The chain's CDR3 is CASSQGSARQASSGANVLTF. CDR3 DNA: TGCGCCAGCAGCCAAGGGTCGGCGAGACAGGCAAGCTCTGGGGCCAACGTCCTGACTTTC.

The chain is built from TRBV5-1 and TRBJ2-5; TRBD1 matches at 8 bases. The V and J ends lost 4 bases and 3 bases, in that order; junction bases with no gene match: 11. The germline V gene has CDR1 SGHRS and CDR2 YFSETQ. The CDR3 consists of 16 residues. The CDR3 bases are TGCGCCAGCAGCATGGACAGGGCCCCAAGGAAAGAGACCCAGTACTTC. Translation gives CASSMDRAPRKETQYF.

The chain combines TRBV3-1 (or the pseudogene TRBV3-2) with TRBJ1-1; TRBD1 aligns across 9 bases. This CDR3 comprises 15 residues. Unmatched junction bases numbered 8, after V lost 5 bases and J lost 4 bases. Germline V gives CDR1 LGHDT, CDR2 YNNKEL (reference sequence). DNA for the CDR3: TGTGCCAGCAGCTCGTTAGGGACAGGGATCACTGAAGCTTTCTTT. This encodes CASSSLGTGITEAFF.

This chain links TRBV11-2 with TRBJ2-3; 12 bases align to TRBD2. Germline lookup yields CDR1 SGHAT and CDR2 FQNNGV. The CDR3 has 17 amino acids. V dropped 10 bases and J dropped 1; count of bases not matched to a gene: 12. CDR3 sequence (DNA): TGTGCCACCAGGAGGCTAGCGGGGGGGCGTCGCACAGATACGCAGTATTTT. It codes for CATRRLAGGRRTDTQYF. Drawing the rest from reference TRBV11-2 and TRBJ2-3, the complete variable domain is EAGVAQSPRYKIIEKRQSVAFWCNPISGHATLYWYQQILGQGPKLLIQFQNNGVVDDSQLPKDRFSAERLKGVDSTLKIQPAKLEDSAVYLCATRRLAGGRRTDTQYFGPGTRLTVL.

The rearrangement uses TRBV28 and TRBJ2-7, with D hard to call. Deletions cut 0 bases from V and 0 bases from J, with 6 bases between. CDR1 and CDR2 from the germline V gene are MDHEN and SYDVKM. This CDR3 has 14 amino acids. DNA for the CDR3: TGTGCCAGCAGTTTATGGCCCAGCTCCTACGAGCAGTACGTC. Its protein is CASSLWPSSYEQYV.

The V call is TRBV2, the J call TRBJ2-2; maybe TRBD2 (6 bases). Trimming stripped 6 bases from V and 3 bases from J, with 23 bases between. The CDR3 covers 18 residues. Germline V gene lookup returns CDR1 SNHLY and CDR2 FYNNEI. CDR3 coding DNA: TGTGCCAGCAGACCCACTAGCTTCGGGGAGGCCTACACCGGGGAGCTGTTTTTT. It encodes CASRPTSFGEAYTGELFF.

The chain uses TRBV2 and TRBJ2-1, with TRBD1 as a possible D gene (6 bases). This CDR3 region has 14 residues. Germline assignment: CDR1 SNHLY and CDR2 FYNNEI. With 10 bases removed from V and 0 bases from J, the gap between germline ends came to 13 bases. As DNA, the CDR3 is TGTGCCAACCTCCGGGACAACTCCTACAATGAGCAGTTCTTC. This codes for CANLRDNSYNEQFF. Full variable domain (outside the CDR3, taken from reference TRBV2 and TRBJ2-1): EPEVTQTPSHQVTQMGQEVILRCVPISNHLYFYWYRQILGQKVEFLVSFYNNEISEKSEIFDDQFSVERPDGSNFTLKIRSTKLEDSAMYFCANLRDNSYNEQFFGPGTRLTVL.

This clone was observed once. This chain links TRBV19 with TRBJ1-5, with D possibly matching TRBD1 (5 bases). The V gene lost 1 base and the J gene lost 0 bases, with 7 bases spanning the gap. Germline CDR1 LNHDA, CDR2 SQIVND (reference sequence). This CDR3 is built from 15 residues. The CDR3 bases are TGTGCCAGTAGTATAGGCAGGGTTAGCAATCAGCCCCAGCATTTT. Translating it yields CASSIGRVSNQPQHF.

The J gene is TRBJ2-1, the V gene TRBV2; 10 bases line up with TRBD2. V trimming: 6 bases; J trimming: 0 bases; junction bases outside the gene matches: 8. The germline V gene has CDR1 SNHLY and CDR2 FYNNEI. CDR3 length equals 17 residues. CDR3 protein: CASRIAGGLSSYNEQFF. CDR3 DNA: TGTGCCAGCAGGATAGCGGGGGGTCTTAGCTCCTACAATGAGCAGTTCTTC.

The chain recombines TRBV2 with TRBJ1-3; the D is unclear. Trimming took 1 base from V and 0 from J, leaving 10 bases between them. The CDR3 runs 16 residues. The germline CDR1 and CDR2 sequences are SNHLY and FYNNEI. In nucleotides, the CDR3 is TGTGCCAGCAGTGAAGTGCAGGCGACCTCTGGAAACACCATATATTTT. This translates into CASSEVQATSGNTIYF. Using reference TRBV2 and TRBJ1-3 for the parts outside the CDR3, the full variable domain is EPEVTQTPSHQVTQMGQEVILRCVPISNHLYFYWYRQILGQKVEFLVSFYNNEISEKSEIFDDQFSVERPDGSNFTLKIRSTKLEDSAMYFCASSEVQATSGNTIYFGEGSWLTVV.

V gene TRBV6-2 or TRBV6-3 combines with J gene TRBJ1-5; D is perhaps TRBD1 (5 bases). The CDR3 is 15 residues long. The germline gives CDR1 MNHEY, CDR2 SVGEGT. V dropped 4 bases and J dropped 2 bases, with 12 bases sitting between them. The chain's CDR3 is CASSSPGQGNQPQHF. The CDR3 nucleotides are TGTGCCAGCAGTTCCCCCGGACAAGGCAATCAGCCCCAGCATTTT.

The count of this clone is one. V gene TRBV18 combines with J gene TRBJ1-2; D may be TRBD1 (5 bases). The CDR3 covers 14 residues. V lost 3 bases, J lost 8 bases, and 16 bases lay in between. Germline loops: CDR1 KGHSH, CDR2 LQKENI. The CDR3 nucleotides are TGTGCCAGCTCACCGGCAGGGCCTACCGGAGGCTACACCTTC. It encodes CASSPAGPTGGYTF. The full variable domain, rest sourced from reference TRBV18 and TRBJ1-2, is NAGVMQNPRHLVRRRGQEARLRCSPMKGHSHVYWYRQLPEEGLKFMVYLQKENIIDESGMPKERFSAEFPKEGPSILRIQQVVRGDSAAYFCASSPAGPTGGYTFGSGTRLTVV.

The chain is built from TRBV7-6 and TRBJ2-1, with 8 bases identical to TRBD1. Trimming at V came to 2 bases and at J to 6 bases, leaving 6 bases not matched to a gene. Germline V gene data show CDR1 as SGHVS and CDR2 as FNYEAQ. CDR3 length: 15 amino acids. This CDR3 reads CASSLPGGARNEQFF. In nucleotides, the CDR3 is TGTGCCAGCAGCTTACCAGGGGGCGCCCGCAATGAGCAGTTCTTC.

The chain combines TRBV7-6 with TRBJ2-2; 9 bases agree with TRBD1. The ends lost 5 bases at V and 2 bases at J; junction bases unmatched: 6. The CDR3 sequence is 16 residues long. Germline V gene sequence: CDR1 SGHVS, CDR2 FNYEAQ. The CDR3 sequence is CASSRRDRVNTGELFF. CDR3 in DNA: TGTGCCAGCAGCCGCAGGGACAGGGTTAACACCGGGGAGCTGTTTTTT.

This chain links TRBV6-2 or TRBV6-3 with TRBJ1-1; D is uncertain. Trimming took off 2 bases at V and 3 bases at J, with 7 bases between the two ends. CDR3 size: 13 residues. Germline V CDR1 and CDR2: MNHEY, SVGEGT. As DNA, the CDR3 is TGTGCCAGCAGTTACCCGCGTTACACTGAAGCTTTCTTT. Amino acid sequence: CASSYPRYTEAFF.

The V and J genes are TRBV13 and TRBJ1-2; 9 nucleotides align to TRBD1. J lost 5 bases, V lost 3 bases, and 7 bases had no gene match. The length of the CDR3 is 15 residues. Germline loops: CDR1 PRHDT, CDR2 FYEKMQ (reference sequence). The DNA for the CDR3 is TGTGCCAGCAGCTTGGGACAGGGAATCGAGTATGGCTACACCTTC. This translates into CASSLGQGIEYGYTF.

The chain uses TRBV6-4 and TRBJ1-6; TRBD1 agrees at 8 bases. V was clipped by 6 bases and J by 10 bases; unmatched bases: 8. CDR1 and CDR2 from the germline V gene are MRHNA and SNTAGT. The CDR3 is made up of 14 amino acids. Written as DNA, the CDR3 is TGTGCCAGCAGAACCGGGACAGGAGGATCACCCCTCCACTTT. Its protein is CASRTGTGGSPLHF.

This rearrangement joins TRBV2 to TRBJ2-7, with TRBD1 matching 7 bases. Germline-derived CDR1 and CDR2 are SNHLY and FYNNEI. Unmatched junction bases numbered 9, after V lost 6 bases and J lost 7 bases. CDR3 length equals 13 residues. CDR3 nucleotides: TGTGCCAGCAGGAGTAGACAGGGTTATGAGCAGTACTTC. Translation gives CASRSRQGYEQYF.

The chain carries TRBV7-2 and TRBJ1-2; weak D call: TRBD1 (5 bases). V dropped 0 bases and J dropped 4 bases, with 9 bases sitting between them. The CDR3 extends over 14 amino acids. Germline V lookup: CDR1 SGHTA, CDR2 FQGNSA. CDR3 sequence: CASSLAGAFYGYTF. As DNA, the CDR3 is TGTGCCAGCAGCTTAGCAGGGGCTTTCTATGGCTACACCTTC.